The clone carrying this T cell receptor (beta chain) occurred many times. The data derive from a study of T cells in Graves' hyperthyroidism and ophthalmopathy. RNA transcripts provided the source from which TCR beta CDR3 regions were amplified. HTBI primers were used for first-round RT-PCR of the TCR CDR3. Each CDR3 protein gets one entry after TCRdb re-called the multiplex PCR reads with MiXCR. The profile shows over 300,000 distinct CDR3 sequences, roughly an eighth of them singletons. Each ophthalmopathy patient scored at least 3 on the Clinical Activity Score and at least 4 on NOSPECS grade, with duration under 3 months. The germline V and J ends were trimmed by 7 bases and 3 bases, with 13 bases remaining between them. Germline CDR1 is ENHRY and CDR2 is SYGVKD. This CDR3 region has 13 residues.

The sequence came from a woman in her thirties or forties with Graves' ophthalmopathy. Material: blood. The chain has TRBV10-3 and TRBJ2-7, with D tentatively TRBD2 (6 bases). CDR3 DNA sequence: TGTGCCATCACTTCGGGGGATAACTACGAGCAGTACTTC. This gives the protein CAITSGDNYEQYF.